This entry concerns a single T cell receptor beta chain. No antigen is known for it. This entry comes from a study of T cell responses to AZD1222 COVID-19 vaccine. Study outcomes and limitations: Spike-specific TCR breadth and depth were elevated following two AZD1222 doses. Donors were mostly white British, more females; clonal diversity possibly underestimated. Baseline testing showed seropositivity in only a handful of AZD1222 recipients.

The protocol was immunoSEQ multiplex PCR, while the TCRdb copy is restricted to in-frame clones and leaves out a portion. The repertoire holds 57,000 or so clones, with 65% to 80% as singletons. Between the trimmed V and J ends, which lost 1 base and 6 bases, there was a span of 22 bases. Germline V gene sequence: CDR1 LGHNA, CDR2 YSLEER. CDR3 length equals 18 residues. The material sequenced was peripheral blood, taken 28 days after the second AZD1222 dose. V gene TRBV4-3 combines with J gene TRBJ1-5; the D is unclear. This receptor was identified in an adult who received the AZD1222 COVID-19 vaccine. CDR3 sequence reads: CASSQGTVGGEAGQPQHF. The CDR3 coding sequence is TGCGCCAGCAGCCAAGGAACAGTGGGAGGAGAGGCGGGTCAGCCCCAGCATTTT.